The sequence of this T cell receptor (beta chain) was determined in a study of blood T cell repertoires in COVID-19. Study in general: Sources were T cells, B-cell-depleted T cells, or PBMCs; the material itself was cDNA or gDNA.

Enrollees, about 18 to 89 years old, lived in 24 US areas. Participants had their cohort set by participant-reported clinical history. Original processing methods: Reference gene primer amplification in the assay estimated nucleated cell counts. Repertoires were generated with immunoSEQ multiplex PCR, while TCRdb's copy carries only in-frame clones and drops some. D and trimming were read from the DNA, whereas the V and J calls and clone size are those reported in that table. The table records approximately 200,000 clones, about 81% of them present only once. V lost 6 bases and J lost 6, with 17 bases in between. The CDR3 extends over 14 amino acids. Germline CDR1 is MDHEN and CDR2 is SYDVKM.

The sample comprised PBMCs or T cells enriched from blood (not recorded which). The chain recombines TRBV28 with TRBJ1-2; D call uncertain. The receptor was derived from a woman younger than 45 who had recovered from COVID-19. The CDR3 protein is CASRTVPVGNGYTF. DNA of the CDR3: TGTGCCAGCAGAACAGTCCCAGTCGGCAATGGCTACACCTTC.